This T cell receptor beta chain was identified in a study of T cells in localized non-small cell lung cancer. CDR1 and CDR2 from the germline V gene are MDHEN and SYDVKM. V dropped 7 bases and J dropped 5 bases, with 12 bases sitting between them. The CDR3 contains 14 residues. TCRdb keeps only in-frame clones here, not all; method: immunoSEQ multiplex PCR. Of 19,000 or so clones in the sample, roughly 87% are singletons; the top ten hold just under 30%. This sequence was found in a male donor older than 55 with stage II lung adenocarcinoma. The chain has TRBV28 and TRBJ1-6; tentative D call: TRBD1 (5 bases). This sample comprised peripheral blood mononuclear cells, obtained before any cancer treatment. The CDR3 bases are TGTGCCAGCATTCGGGACCCGAATAATTCACCCCTCCACTTT. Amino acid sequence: CASIRDPNNSPLHF.